This T cell receptor beta chain emerged from a study of beta chain features in type 1 diabetes. Notes on the study in general: Over-representation of high TCR-expressing cells was a possible consequence of cDNA sequencing. Patients with type 1 diabetes showed fewer VDJ junction insertions and more deletions.

The CDR3 runs 15 residues. V shed 4 bases and J 6 bases; nucleotides not matched to a gene: 5. Germline lookup yields CDR1 SNHLY and CDR2 FYNNEI. The sequenced template was cDNA made from the entire isolated RNA. An average of approximately 4 million reads was obtained for naive, central memory and regulatory T cell samples. TCRdb keeps only in-frame clones here, not all; method: immunoSEQ multiplex PCR. The profile shows 900,000 or so clones, about 17% of them singletons. Notes on this clone: Its antigen remains unknown.

This chain connects TRBV2 to TRBJ2-1, with 11 bases lining up with TRBD2. The sequencing input was naive CD4+ T cells from blood. The receptor was derived from a woman younger than 35 in good health. CDR3 region: CASSGLAGGFNEQFF. In nucleotides, the CDR3 is TGTGCCAGCAGTGGGCTAGCGGGAGGTTTCAATGAGCAGTTCTTC.